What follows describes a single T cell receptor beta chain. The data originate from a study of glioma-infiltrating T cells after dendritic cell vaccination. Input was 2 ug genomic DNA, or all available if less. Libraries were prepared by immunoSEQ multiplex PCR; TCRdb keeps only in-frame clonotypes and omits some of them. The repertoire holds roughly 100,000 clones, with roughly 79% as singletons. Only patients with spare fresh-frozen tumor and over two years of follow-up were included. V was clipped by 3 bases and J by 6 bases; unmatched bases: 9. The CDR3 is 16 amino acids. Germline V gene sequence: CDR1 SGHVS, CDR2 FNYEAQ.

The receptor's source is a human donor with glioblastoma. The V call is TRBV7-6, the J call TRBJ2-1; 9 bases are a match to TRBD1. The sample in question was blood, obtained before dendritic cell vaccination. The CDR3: CASSFEGQGMGNEQFF. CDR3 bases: TGTGCCAGCAGCTTCGAGGGACAGGGTATGGGCAATGAGCAGTTCTTC.